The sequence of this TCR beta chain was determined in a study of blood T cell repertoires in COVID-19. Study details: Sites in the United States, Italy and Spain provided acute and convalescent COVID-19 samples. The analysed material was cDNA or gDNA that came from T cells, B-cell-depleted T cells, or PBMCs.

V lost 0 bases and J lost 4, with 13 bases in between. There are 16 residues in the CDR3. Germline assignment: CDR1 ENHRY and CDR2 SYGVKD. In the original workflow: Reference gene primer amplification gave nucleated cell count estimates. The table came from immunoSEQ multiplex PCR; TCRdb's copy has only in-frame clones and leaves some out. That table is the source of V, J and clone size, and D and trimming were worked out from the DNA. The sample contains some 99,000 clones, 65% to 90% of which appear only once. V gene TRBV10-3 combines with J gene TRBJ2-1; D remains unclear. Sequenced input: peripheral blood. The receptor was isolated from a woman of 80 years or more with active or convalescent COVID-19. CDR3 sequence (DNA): TGTGCCATCAGTGAGTCTGCTAGAGGTTTGTACAATGAGCAGTTCTTC. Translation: CAISESARGLYNEQFF.